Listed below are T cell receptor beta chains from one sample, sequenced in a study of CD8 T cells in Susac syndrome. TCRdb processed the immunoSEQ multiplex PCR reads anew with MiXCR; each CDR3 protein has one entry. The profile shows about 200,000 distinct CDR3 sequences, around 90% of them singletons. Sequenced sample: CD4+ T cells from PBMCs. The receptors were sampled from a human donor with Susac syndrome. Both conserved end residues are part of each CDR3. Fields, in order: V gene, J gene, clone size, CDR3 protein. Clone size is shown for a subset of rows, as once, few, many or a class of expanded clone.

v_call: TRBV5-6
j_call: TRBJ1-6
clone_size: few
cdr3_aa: CASSLGRSHSPLHF

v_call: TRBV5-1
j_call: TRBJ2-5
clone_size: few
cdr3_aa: CASSPSEGSYETQYF

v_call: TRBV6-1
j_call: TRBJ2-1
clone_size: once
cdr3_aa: CASSEGVAGVNEQFF

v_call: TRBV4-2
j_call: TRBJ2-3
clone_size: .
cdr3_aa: CASSQDRESGVVLDTQYF

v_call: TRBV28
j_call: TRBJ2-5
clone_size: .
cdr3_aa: CASSLGKFQETQYF

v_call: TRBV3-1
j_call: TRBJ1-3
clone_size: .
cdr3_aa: CASSHGVNTIYF

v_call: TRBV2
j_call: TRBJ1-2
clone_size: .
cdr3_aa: CASSEGRGPNGYTF

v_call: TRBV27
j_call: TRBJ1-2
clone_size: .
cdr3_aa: CASRSDKYGYTF

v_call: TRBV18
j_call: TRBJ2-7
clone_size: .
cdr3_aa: CASSPRQTPVEQYF

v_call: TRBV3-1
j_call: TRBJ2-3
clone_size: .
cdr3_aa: CASSHDTTDRTDTQYF

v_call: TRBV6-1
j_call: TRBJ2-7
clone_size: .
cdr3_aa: CASVKTDSSYEQYF

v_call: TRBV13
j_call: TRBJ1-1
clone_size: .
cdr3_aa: CASSSTTVASQGF

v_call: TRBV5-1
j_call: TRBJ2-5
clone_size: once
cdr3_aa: CASSYTGGTETQYF

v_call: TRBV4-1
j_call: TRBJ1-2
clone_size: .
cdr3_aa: CASSPNPTGVPGYGYTF

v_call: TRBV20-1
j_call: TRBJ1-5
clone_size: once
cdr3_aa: CSASRGGLQIRNQPQHF

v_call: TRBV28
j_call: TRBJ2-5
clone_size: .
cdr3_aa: CASSLGVSFGETQYF

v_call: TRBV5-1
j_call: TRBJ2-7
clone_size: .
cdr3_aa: CASSQPPYYEQYF

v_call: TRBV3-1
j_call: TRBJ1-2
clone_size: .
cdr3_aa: CASSQEWTGHGYTF

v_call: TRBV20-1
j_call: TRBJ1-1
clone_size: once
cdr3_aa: CSAFTSGGNTEAFF

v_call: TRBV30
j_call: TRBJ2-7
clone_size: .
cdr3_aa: CAWRGLRSYEQYF

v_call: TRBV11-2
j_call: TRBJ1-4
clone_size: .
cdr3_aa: CASSTAVNGGKLFF

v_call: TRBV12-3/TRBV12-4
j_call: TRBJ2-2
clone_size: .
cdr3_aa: CASSYGTGGNTGELFF

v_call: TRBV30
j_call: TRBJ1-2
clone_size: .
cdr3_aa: CAWSRTGTGINYGYTF

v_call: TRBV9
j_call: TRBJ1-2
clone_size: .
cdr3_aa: CASTSTTGQEGYTF

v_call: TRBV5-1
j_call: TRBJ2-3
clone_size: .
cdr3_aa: CASSVDRPTDTQYF

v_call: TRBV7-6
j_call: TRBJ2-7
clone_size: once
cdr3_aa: CASSLEWSEQYF

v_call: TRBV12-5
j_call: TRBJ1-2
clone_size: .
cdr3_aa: CASGGTVANYGYTF

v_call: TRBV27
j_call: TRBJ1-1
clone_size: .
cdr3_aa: CASSTPLGAPNTEAFF

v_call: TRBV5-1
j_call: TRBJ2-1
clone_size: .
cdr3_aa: CASSGGREGLEEQFF

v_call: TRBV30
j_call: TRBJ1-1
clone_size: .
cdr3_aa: CAWQGTAKWGAFF

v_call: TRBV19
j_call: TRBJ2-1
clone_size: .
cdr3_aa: CASSTLAGAYNEQFF

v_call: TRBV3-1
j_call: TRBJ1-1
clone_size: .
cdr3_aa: CASSQALLRGRTEAFF

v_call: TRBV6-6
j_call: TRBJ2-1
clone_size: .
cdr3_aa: CASSYSPDKDEQFF

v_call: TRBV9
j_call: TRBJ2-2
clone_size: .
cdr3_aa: CASSPRQGPSNTGELFF

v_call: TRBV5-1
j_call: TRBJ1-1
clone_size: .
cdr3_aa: CASSPRGQGYTEAFF

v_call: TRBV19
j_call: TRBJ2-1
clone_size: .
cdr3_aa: CASRQGRSGRSSSYNEQFF

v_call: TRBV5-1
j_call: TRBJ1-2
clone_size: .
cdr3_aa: CASSLAATGSRPHGYTF